The T cell receptor (beta chain) described here comes from a study of human T cells and chemical hapten exposure. V was pared by 6 bases and J by 2 bases, with 19 bases between. In germline, CDR1 is SNHLY, CDR2 FYNNEI. The CDR3 totals 16 residues. Documented time point: pre-sensitization, week 0. Treatment defined: therapeutic diphenylcyclopropenone sensitization with weekly scalp DPC. Donors were 18 to 70-year-old alopecia patients suitable for DPC. Individual cDNA molecules had unique molecular identifiers attached to them by the library. One entry per CDR3 protein results from TCRdb running MiXCR on the RACE reads. The sample has about 90,000 distinct CDR3 sequences, approximately 9% seen once. This clonotype showed up many times.

The J gene is TRBJ2-5, the V gene TRBV2; TRBD2 might be the D (6 bases). The clonotype was recovered from a middle-aged man with alopecia areata. Some clones in this sample may be carry-over from other donors' samples. Source: whole blood, taken in connection with sensitization to the hapten diphenylcyclopropenone (DPC). The CDR3 reads CASSAIRLGLQETQYF. The CDR3 DNA is TGTGCCAGCAGCGCTATAAGGTTGGGACTTCAAGAGACCCAGTACTTC.